This entry features one TCR beta chain sequence. The authors used 3500 ng of total RNA per TCR library. TCRdb re-called the 5' RACE reads; every CDR3 protein appears as one record, without DNA. This sample's clone table lists fewer than 550,000 distinct CDR3 sequences. The data originate from a study of monozygotic twins with inflammatory bowel disease. The sample comprised blood. This sequence was found in a human donor with ulcerative colitis or Crohn's disease, or a healthy co-twin of an affected twin (not recorded which).

This CDR3 is CASSSTDRLAGGPNTGELFF. The chain combines TRBV5-4 with TRBJ2-2; TCRdb picks TRBD2, but there is no DNA to check that call. CDR1 is SGHNT and CDR2 is YYREEE in the germline V gene (reference sequence). The CDR3 is 20 residues long.